This paragraph covers one T cell receptor beta chain sequence. Its antigen is still unknown. These data originate in a study of T cell repertoires in cytomegalovirus infection. Turning to the study itself: An indication of both CMV infection and matching HLA type came from public TCR beta signatures.

TCRdb recomputed calls from the reads with MiXCR, one row per CDR3 protein. Of approximately 140,000 distinct CDR3 sequences detected, 20% to 30% appear once; the ten largest clones hold about 37%. Points from the study as a whole: Carriage of CMV together with the relevant HLA was identifiable through cumulative public TCR beta family frequency. The response measured ex vivo was dominated by TCR beta clonotypes (HLA-C-restricted and CMV-specific).

V shed 7 bases and J shed 0 bases, with 13 bases lying between them. The CDR3 is 15 residues long. CDR1 is MDHEN and CDR2 is SYDVKM in the germline V gene. The genes are TRBV28 and TRBJ2-4; possible D gene TRBD2, 6 bases. The receptor was derived from a human donor in good health (CMV status not recorded). Some clones in this sample may be carry-over from other donors' samples. Material: PBMCs, sequenced either directly or after in vitro stimulation (not recorded which). CDR3 loop: CASTPGGIAKNIQYF. CDR3 DNA: TGTGCCAGCACCCCCGGGGGAATAGCCAAAAACATTCAGTACTTC.